The rows below give T cell receptor beta chains drawn from one sample of a study of breast tumors, draining lymph nodes, adjacent tissues. One entry per CDR3 protein, called by TCRdb with MiXCR from the multiplex PCR reads. The sample shows roughly 100,000 distinct CDR3 sequences, less than 40% of them seen only once. The sample comprised axillary lymph node tissue. These receptor sequences come from a female donor with breast cancer. Some clones in this sample may be carry-over from other donors' samples. Both conserved end residues are part of each CDR3. Each record gives: V gene, clone size, D gene, J gene, CDR3 protein, CDR3 DNA. D genes are given only for firm matches. A clone size is listed for some rows: how often the clone was seen (once, few, many), or a class if it is expanded.

V: TRBV19; size: many; D: TRBD1; J: TRBJ2-2; CDR3: CASKNRGQGTGELFF; DNA: TGTGCCAGTAAAAACAGGGGGCAGGGCACCGGGGAGCTGTTTTTT
V: TRBV19; size: many; D: TRBD1; J: TRBJ2-7; CDR3: CALTDGTGPDEQYF; DNA: TGTGCCCTAACAGACGGGACAGGGCCGGACGAGCAGTACTTC
V: TRBV12-3/TRBV12-4; size: many; D: -; J: TRBJ2-5; CDR3: CASSRDSETQYF; DNA: TGTGCCAGCAGTCGGGACTCAGAGACCCAGTACTTC
V: TRBV4-1; size: many; D: -; J: TRBJ1-2; CDR3: CASSPREAYGYTF; DNA: TGCGCCAGCAGCCCCCGGGAGGCCTATGGCTACACCTTC
V: TRBV29-1; size: many; D: -; J: TRBJ2-7; CDR3: CSVELAGTYEQYF; DNA: TGCAGCGTTGAGTTAGCTGGCACCTACGAGCAGTACTTC
V: TRBV15; size: -; D: -; J: TRBJ2-2; CDR3: CATSRVQGIGELFF; DNA: TGTGCCACCAGCAGAGTTCAGGGGATCGGGGAGCTGTTTTTT
V: TRBV2; size: many; D: -; J: TRBJ2-7; CDR3: CASSEKILRLHNSYEQYF; DNA: TGTGCCAGCAGTGAAAAGATATTGAGACTTCACAACTCCTACGAGCAGTACTTT
V: TRBV19; size: many; D: -; J: TRBJ1-2; CDR3: CASSILGGLVDGYTF; DNA: TGTGCCAGTAGTATACTCGGAGGGCTCGTGGATGGCTACACCTTC
V: TRBV19; size: many; D: -; J: TRBJ1-5; CDR3: CASSVRDLQPQHF; DNA: TGTGCCAGTAGTGTACGGGATTTACAGCCCCAGCATTTT
V: TRBV5-8; size: many; D: TRBD2; J: TRBJ2-1; CDR3: CASSLGGLEGYEQFF; DNA: TGTGCCAGCAGCTTGGGGGGACTAGAAGGATATGAGCAGTTCTTC
V: TRBV9; size: -; D: -; J: TRBJ1-1; CDR3: CASSAGLLNTEASF; DNA: TGTGCCAGCAGCGCAGGACTGCTGAACACTGAAGCTTCCTTT
V: TRBV20-1; size: many; D: TRBD1; J: TRBJ2-7; CDR3: CSAWDSLSYEQYF; DNA: TGCAGTGCTTGGGACAGTCTCTCCTACGAGCAGTACTTC
V: TRBV27; size: many; D: -; J: TRBJ2-6; CDR3: CASSLWGLSGANVLTF; DNA: TGTGCCAGCAGTTTATGGGGCCTCTCTGGGGCCAACGTCCTGACTTTC
V: TRBV7-9; size: many; D: -; J: TRBJ2-2; CDR3: CASSSTLTGELFF; DNA: TGTGCCAGCAGCTCGACTCTCACCGGGGAGCTGTTTTTT
V: TRBV10-3; size: many; D: TRBD1; J: TRBJ1-2; CDR3: CAISLQGDYTF; DNA: TGTGCCATCAGTTTACAGGGGGACTACACCTTC
V: TRBV9; size: many; D: -; J: TRBJ2-1; CDR3: CASSQSGVVGRNEQFF; DNA: TGTGCCAGCAGCCAATCCGGGGTAGTTGGCCGCAATGAGCAGTTCTTC
V: TRBV9; size: many; D: -; J: TRBJ2-1; CDR3: CASSVTDRSYNEQFF; DNA: TGTGCCAGCAGCGTAACAGACAGGTCCTACAATGAGCAGTTCTTC
V: TRBV7-2; size: -; D: -; J: TRBJ2-2; CDR3: CASSANTGELFF; DNA: TGTGCCAGCAGCGCCAACACCGGGGAGCTGTTTTTT
V: TRBV20-1; size: once; D: TRBD2; J: TRBJ2-5; CDR3: CSASCGPGTSGAQETQYF; DNA: TGCAGTGCTAGTTGTGGTCCCGGGACTAGCGGGGCCCAAGAGACCCAGTACTTC
V: TRBV7-2; size: -; D: TRBD1; J: TRBJ2-2; CDR3: CASSLASTGVNTGELFF; DNA: TGTGCCAGCAGCTTAGCGTCGACAGGGGTGAACACCGGGGAGCTGTTTTTT
V: TRBV18; size: many; D: -; J: TRBJ2-3; CDR3: CASSPQLSSRTDTQYF; DNA: TGTGCCAGCTCACCACAGCTATCATCCCGCACAGATACGCAGTATTTT
V: TRBV3-1; size: -; D: -; J: TRBJ1-1; CDR3: CASSPELLNTEAFF; DNA: TGTGCCAGCAGCCCCGAGCTTTTGAACACTGAAGCTTTCTTT
V: TRBV12-3/TRBV12-4; size: many; D: -; J: TRBJ1-1; CDR3: CASSLSGGLVPEAFF; DNA: TGTGCCAGCAGCCTATCCGGAGGGCTCGTGCCTGAAGCTTTCTTT
V: TRBV4-2; size: many; D: -; J: TRBJ1-5; CDR3: CASSQGTGEVGNQPQHF; DNA: TGTGCCAGCAGCCAAGGGACCGGGGAAGTCGGGAATCAGCCCCAGCATTTT
V: TRBV28; size: -; D: -; J: TRBJ1-6; CDR3: CASSLWTYLHF; DNA: TGTGCCAGCAGTTTATGGACCTACCTCCACTTT
V: TRBV20-1; size: many; D: -; J: TRBJ1-5; CDR3: CSARGQGQPQHF; DNA: TGCAGTGCTAGAGGGCAGGGTCAGCCCCAGCATTTT
V: TRBV6-5; size: many; D: -; J: TRBJ2-7; CDR3: CASRTPGGSYEQYF; DNA: TGTGCCAGCAGGACCCCCGGCGGCTCCTACGAGCAGTACTTC
V: TRBV9; size: many; D: -; J: TRBJ2-3; CDR3: CASSVAGAFDTQYF; DNA: TGTGCCAGCAGCGTAGCTGGAGCTTTCGATACGCAGTATTTT
V: TRBV7-2; size: -; D: -; J: TRBJ2-7; CDR3: CASSTWAGSDEQYF; DNA: TGTGCCAGCAGCACTTGGGCAGGGTCCGATGAGCAGTACTTC
V: TRBV12-3/TRBV12-4; size: many; D: TRBD1; J: TRBJ1-5; CDR3: CASSFLTGEHQPQHF; DNA: TGTGCCAGCAGTTTTCTGACAGGGGAACATCAGCCCCAGCATTTT
V: TRBV19; size: many; D: TRBD2; J: TRBJ2-1; CDR3: CASSPSGTSGRGSYNEQFF; DNA: TGTGCCAGTAGCCCATCAGGGACTAGCGGGAGGGGCTCCTACAATGAGCAGTTCTTC
V: TRBV6-1; size: -; D: -; J: TRBJ1-1; CDR3: CASGLGSLSEAFF; DNA: TGTGCCAGCGGCCTTGGATCCCTTTCTGAAGCTTTCTTT
V: TRBV12-3/TRBV12-4; size: -; D: -; J: TRBJ1-2; CDR3: CASSLSDSNYGYTF; DNA: TGTGCCAGCAGTTTAAGCGACTCCAACTATGGCTACACCTTC
V: TRBV20-1; size: -; D: -; J: TRBJ1-1; CDR3: CSASKGGGTEAFF; DNA: TGCAGTGCTAGTAAGGGAGGGGGCACTGAAGCTTTCTTT
V: TRBV5-1; size: once; D: -; J: TRBJ1-4; CDR3: CASSFRDSTYNEKLFF; DNA: TGCGCCAGCAGCTTTAGGGACTCTACTTATAATGAAAAACTGTTTTTT